This T cell receptor beta chain was profiled in a study of cytomegalovirus exposure and HLA in healthy donors. Study results and caveats: Upon later analysis, HLA-associated TCR beta chains proved more clonally expanded than other, equally common chains. TCR beta sequences reportedly predicted the HLA-A and HLA-B alleles of most subjects accurately.

The CDR3 contains 19 residues. J was trimmed by 0 bases and V by 4 bases; bases with no gene match: 11. The germline CDR1 and CDR2 sequences are SGDLS and YYNGEE. PCR primers comprised 60 Vbeta and 13 Jbeta primers. Here immunoSEQ multiplex PCR was the method, and the copy in TCRdb shows in-frame clones only, minus some. This table has around 110,000 clones, roughly 80% appearing once. About this clone itself: What it recognizes is unknown.

Sequencing was carried out using PBMCs. The rearrangement uses TRBV9 and TRBJ2-2, with TRBD1 matching over 11 bases. The TCR was taken from a man aged 25-45 years in good health and CMV-seropositive. This CDR3 is CASSPRRGQGAANTGELFF. CDR3 nucleotide sequence: TGTGCCAGCAGCCCACGCCGCGGACAGGGGGCAGCGAACACCGGGGAGCTGTTTTTT.